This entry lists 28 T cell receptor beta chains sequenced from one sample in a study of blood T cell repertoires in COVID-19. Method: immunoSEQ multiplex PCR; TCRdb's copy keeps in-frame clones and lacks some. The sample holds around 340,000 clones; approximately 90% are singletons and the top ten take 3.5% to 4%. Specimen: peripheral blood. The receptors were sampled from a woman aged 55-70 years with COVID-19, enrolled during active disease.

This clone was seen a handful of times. The CDR3 DNA follows: TGTGCCAGCTCACTTAGCAATTCCTACAATGAGCAGTTCTTC. The encoded protein is CASSLSNSYNEQFF. This rearrangement joins TRBV18 to TRBJ2-1, with D unclear. CDR3 length: 14 residues. Germline-derived CDR1 and CDR2 are KGHSH and LQKENI. Trimming stripped 4 bases from V and 1 base from J, with 8 bases between. Using reference TRBV18 and TRBJ2-1 for the parts outside the CDR3, the full variable domain is NAGVMQNPRHLVRRRGQEARLRCSPMKGHSHVYWYRQLPEEGLKFMVYLQKENIIDESGMPKERFSAEFPKEGPSILRIQQVVRGDSAAYFCASSLSNSYNEQFFGPGTRLTVL.

CDR3 in amino acids: CASRGLNQPQHF. The CDR3, as DNA: TGCGCCAGCAGAGGACTGAATCAGCCCCAGCATTTT. The rearrangement joins TRBV10-2 to TRBJ1-5; D unclear. This CDR3 region has 12 residues. Germline CDR1 WSHSY, CDR2 SAAADI. The ends were cut back, 6 bases at V and 4 bases at J, with 7 bases in the middle.

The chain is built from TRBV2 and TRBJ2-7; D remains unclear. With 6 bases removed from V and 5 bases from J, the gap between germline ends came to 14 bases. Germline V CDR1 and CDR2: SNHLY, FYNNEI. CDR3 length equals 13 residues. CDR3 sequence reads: CASSLRSVNEQYF. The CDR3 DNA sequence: TGTGCCAGCAGCCTACGAAGTGTCAACGAGCAGTACTTC.

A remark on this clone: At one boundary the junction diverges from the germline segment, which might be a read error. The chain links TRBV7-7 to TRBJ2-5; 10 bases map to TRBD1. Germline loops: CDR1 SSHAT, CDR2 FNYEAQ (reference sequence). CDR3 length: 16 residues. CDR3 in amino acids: CASSPTGTGELETQYF. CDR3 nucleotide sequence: TGTGCTAGCAGCCCAACCGGGACAGGGGAGTTAGAGACCCAGTACTTC.

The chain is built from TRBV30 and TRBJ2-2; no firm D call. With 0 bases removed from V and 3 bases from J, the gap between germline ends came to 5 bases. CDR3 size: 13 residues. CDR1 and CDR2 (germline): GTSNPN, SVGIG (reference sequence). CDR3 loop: CAWSVLHTGELFF. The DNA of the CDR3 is TGTGCCTGGAGTGTACTTCACACCGGGGAGCTGTTTTTT.

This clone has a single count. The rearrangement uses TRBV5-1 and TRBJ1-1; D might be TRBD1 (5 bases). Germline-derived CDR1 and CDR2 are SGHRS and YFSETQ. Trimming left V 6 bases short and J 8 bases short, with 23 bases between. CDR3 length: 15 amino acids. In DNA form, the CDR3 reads TGCGCCAGCATGGGTCAGGGTCGAGTTGGCGAGGAAGCTTTCTTT. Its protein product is CASMGQGRVGEEAFF.

DNA of the CDR3: TGTGCCACCAGCAGAGGTTCCCTATGGACAGGGGGCACTGAAGCTTTCTTT. Its translation is CATSRGSLWTGGTEAFF. This chain connects TRBV15 to TRBJ1-1; 10 bases map to TRBD1. In germline, CDR1 is LNHNV, CDR2 YYDKDF (reference sequence). With V trimmed by 1 base and J by 4 bases, 9 bases remained unmatched. The CDR3 length is 17 residues. The full variable domain, its missing parts supplied by reference TRBV15 and TRBJ1-1, is DAMVIQNPRYQVTQFGKPVTLSCSQTLNHNVMYWYQQKSSQAPKLLFHYYDKDFNNEADTPDNFQSRRPNTSFCFLDIRSPGLGDTAMYLCATSRGSLWTGGTEAFFGQGTRLTVV.

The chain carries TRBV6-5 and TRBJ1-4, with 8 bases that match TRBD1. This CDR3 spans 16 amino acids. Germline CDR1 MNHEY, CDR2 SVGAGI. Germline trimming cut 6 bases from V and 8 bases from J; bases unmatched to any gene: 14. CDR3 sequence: CASSYRPGQGREKLFF. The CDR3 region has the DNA TGTGCCAGCAGCTACAGACCAGGACAGGGAAGGGAAAAACTGTTTTTT.

This CDR3 is CASSELRTEAFF. The CDR3 DNA reads as TGCGCCAGCAGTGAATTGAGGACTGAAGCTTTCTTT. The chain joins TRBV10-2 to TRBJ1-1, with D unclear. The CDR3 runs to 12 residues. In germline, CDR1 is WSHSY, CDR2 SAAADI. V shed 3 bases and J shed 5 bases, with 7 bases lying between them.

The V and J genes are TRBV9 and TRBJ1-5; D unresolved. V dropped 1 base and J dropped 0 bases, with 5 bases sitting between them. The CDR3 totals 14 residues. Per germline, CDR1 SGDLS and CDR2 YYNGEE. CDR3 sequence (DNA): TGTGCCAGCAGCGTAACAGCTAGCAATCAGCCCCAGCATTTT. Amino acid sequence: CASSVTASNQPQHF.

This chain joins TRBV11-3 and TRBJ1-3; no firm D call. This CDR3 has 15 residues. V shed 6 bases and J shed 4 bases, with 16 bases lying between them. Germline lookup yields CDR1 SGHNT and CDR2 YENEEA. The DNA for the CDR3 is TGTGCCAGCAGTTTCGGCGGGCAGGACGGAAACACCATATATTTT. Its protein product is CASSFGGQDGNTIYF.

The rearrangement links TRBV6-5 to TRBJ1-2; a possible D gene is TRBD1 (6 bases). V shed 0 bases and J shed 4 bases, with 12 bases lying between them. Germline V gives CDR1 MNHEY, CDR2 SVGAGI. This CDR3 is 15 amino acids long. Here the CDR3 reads CASSYSKGVLYGYTF. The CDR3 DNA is TGTGCCAGCAGTTACTCGAAGGGGGTTCTCTATGGCTACACCTTC.

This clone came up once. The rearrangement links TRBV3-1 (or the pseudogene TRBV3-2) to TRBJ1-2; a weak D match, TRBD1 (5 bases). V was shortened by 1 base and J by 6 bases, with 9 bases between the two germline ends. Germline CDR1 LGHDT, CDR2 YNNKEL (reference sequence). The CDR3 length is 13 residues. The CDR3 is CASSQGAGDGYTF. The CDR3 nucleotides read TGTGCCAGCAGCCAAGGAGCGGGGGATGGCTACACCTTC.

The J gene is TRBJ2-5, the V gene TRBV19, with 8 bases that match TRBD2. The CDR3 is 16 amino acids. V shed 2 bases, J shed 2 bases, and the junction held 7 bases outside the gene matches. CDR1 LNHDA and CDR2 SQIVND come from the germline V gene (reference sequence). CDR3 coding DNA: TGTGCCAGTAGTATACCCCCCACTAGCGGACAAGAGACCCAGTACTTC. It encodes CASSIPPTSGQETQYF.

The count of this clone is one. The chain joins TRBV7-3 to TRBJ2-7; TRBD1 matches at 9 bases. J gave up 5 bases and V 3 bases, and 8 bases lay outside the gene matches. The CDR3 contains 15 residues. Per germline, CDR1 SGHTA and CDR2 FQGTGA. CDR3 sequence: CASSLKQGAINEQYF. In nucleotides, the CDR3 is TGTGCCAGCAGCTTGAAACAGGGGGCCATCAACGAGCAGTACTTC.

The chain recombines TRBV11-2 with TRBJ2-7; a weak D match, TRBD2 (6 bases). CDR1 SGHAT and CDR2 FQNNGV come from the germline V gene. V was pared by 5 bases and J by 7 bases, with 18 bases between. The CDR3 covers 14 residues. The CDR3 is CASSQLRGSWEQYF. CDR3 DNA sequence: TGTGCCAGCAGCCAACTCCGGGGGTCCTGGGAGCAGTACTTC. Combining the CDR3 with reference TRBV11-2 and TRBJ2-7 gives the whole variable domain EAGVAQSPRYKIIEKRQSVAFWCNPISGHATLYWYQQILGQGPKLLIQFQNNGVVDDSQLPKDRFSAERLKGVDSTLKIQPAKLEDSAVYLCASSQLRGSWEQYFGPGTRLTVT.

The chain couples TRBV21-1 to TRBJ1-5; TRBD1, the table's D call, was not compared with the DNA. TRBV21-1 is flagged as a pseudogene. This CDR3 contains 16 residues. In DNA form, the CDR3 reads TGTGCCAGCAGCGCCAAGGGACAGGGCCCAAATCAGCCCCAGCATTTT. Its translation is CASSAKGQGPNQPQHF.

The CDR3 loop reads CATSDRDRVGEDTQYF. The CDR3 DNA is TGTGCCACCAGTGACCGAGACAGGGTGGGTGAGGATACGCAGTATTTT. The chain uses TRBV24-1 and TRBJ2-3; 7 positions match TRBD1. J was trimmed by 6 bases and V by 4 bases; bases with no gene match: 12. CDR1 is KGHDR and CDR2 is SFDVKD in the germline V gene. This CDR3 contains 16 residues.

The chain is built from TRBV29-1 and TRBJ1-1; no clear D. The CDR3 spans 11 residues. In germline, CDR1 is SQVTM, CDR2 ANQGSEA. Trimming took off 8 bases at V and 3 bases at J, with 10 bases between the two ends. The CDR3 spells CSLSIYTEAFF. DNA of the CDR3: TGCAGCCTATCCATCTACACTGAAGCTTTCTTT.

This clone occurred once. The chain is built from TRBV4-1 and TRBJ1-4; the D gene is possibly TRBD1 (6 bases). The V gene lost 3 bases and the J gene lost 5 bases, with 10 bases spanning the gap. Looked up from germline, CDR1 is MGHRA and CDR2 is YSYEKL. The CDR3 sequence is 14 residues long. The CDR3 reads CASSQGAGNEKLFF. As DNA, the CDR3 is TGCGCCAGCAGCCAGGGGGCCGGGAATGAAAAACTGTTTTTT.

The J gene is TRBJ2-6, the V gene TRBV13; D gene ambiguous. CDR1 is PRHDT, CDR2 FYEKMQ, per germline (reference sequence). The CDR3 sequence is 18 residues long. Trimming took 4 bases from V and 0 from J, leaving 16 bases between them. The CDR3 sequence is CASSSRLATFSGANVLTF. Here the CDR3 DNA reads TGTGCCAGCAGCTCCCGACTGGCAACCTTCTCTGGGGCCAACGTCCTGACTTTC.

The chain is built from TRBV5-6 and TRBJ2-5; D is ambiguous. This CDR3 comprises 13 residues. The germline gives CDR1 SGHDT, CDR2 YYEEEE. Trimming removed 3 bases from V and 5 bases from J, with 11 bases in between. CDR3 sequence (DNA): TGTGCCAGCAGCTCAACCCTCCGGGAGACCCAGTACTTC. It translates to CASSSTLRETQYF.

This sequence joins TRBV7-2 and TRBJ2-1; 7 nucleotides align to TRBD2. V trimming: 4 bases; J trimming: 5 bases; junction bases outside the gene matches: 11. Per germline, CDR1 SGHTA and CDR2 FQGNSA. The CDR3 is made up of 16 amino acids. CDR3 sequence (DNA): TGTGCCAGCAGCTCGACGCGACTAGCCCTCGACAATGAGCAGTTCTTC. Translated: CASSSTRLALDNEQFF.

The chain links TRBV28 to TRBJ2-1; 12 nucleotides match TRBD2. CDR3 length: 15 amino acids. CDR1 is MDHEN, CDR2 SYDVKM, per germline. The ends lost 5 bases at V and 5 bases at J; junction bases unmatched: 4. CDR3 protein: CASSPTSGGNNEQFF. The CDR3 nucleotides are TGTGCCAGCAGTCCGACTAGCGGGGGTAACAATGAGCAGTTCTTC.

In DNA, the CDR3 is TGTGCCAGCAGCCCGCAGGGTAACCCTAATGAAAAACTGTTTTTT. This codes for CASSPQGNPNEKLFF. V is TRBV3-1 (or the pseudogene TRBV3-2) and J is TRBJ1-4; D perhaps matches TRBD1 (5 bases). V lost 4 bases and J 3 bases, leaving 12 bases between the germline ends. The CDR3 has 15 amino acids. Germline-derived CDR1 and CDR2 are LGHDT and YNNKEL (reference sequence).

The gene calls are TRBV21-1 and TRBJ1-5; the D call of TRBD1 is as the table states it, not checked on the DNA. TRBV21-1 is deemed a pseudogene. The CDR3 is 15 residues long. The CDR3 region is CASSTYRGPFQPQHF. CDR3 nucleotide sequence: TGTGCCAGCAGCACCTACAGGGGGCCGTTTCAGCCCCAGCATTTT.

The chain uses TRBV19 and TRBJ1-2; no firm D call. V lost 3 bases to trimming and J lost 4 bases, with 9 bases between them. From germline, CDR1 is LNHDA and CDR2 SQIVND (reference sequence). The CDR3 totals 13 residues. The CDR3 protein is CASSMRRSYGYTF. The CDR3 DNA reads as TGTGCCAGTAGTATGAGGAGATCCTATGGCTACACCTTC.

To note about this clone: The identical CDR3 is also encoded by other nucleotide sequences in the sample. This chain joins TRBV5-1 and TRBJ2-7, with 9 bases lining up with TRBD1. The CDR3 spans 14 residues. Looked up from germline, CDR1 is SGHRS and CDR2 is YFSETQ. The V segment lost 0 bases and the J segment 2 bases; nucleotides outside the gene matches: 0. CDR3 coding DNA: TGCGCCAGCAGCTTGGGGACAGGGGCCTACGAGCAGTACTTC. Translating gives CASSLGTGAYEQYF.